This T cell receptor beta chain appears in the sequencing data of a study of T cells in Graves' hyperthyroidism and ophthalmopathy. TCR beta CDR3 regions were amplified from RNA transcripts. HTBI primers were the set used in a first-round RT-PCR of the TCR CDR3. TCRdb re-analysed the multiplex PCR reads in MiXCR, keeping a single row per CDR3 protein. The table lists hundreds of thousands of distinct CDR3 sequences, less than 25% of them singletons. CDR1 and CDR2 (germline): GTSNPN, SVGIG (reference sequence). The CDR3 covers 14 residues. The V and J ends lost 4 bases and 7 bases respectively, with 19 bases between them. Uncontrolled infection, other autoimmune disease, pregnancy or lactation led to exclusion.

Sample: blood. The chain couples TRBV30 to TRBJ2-5; D is possibly TRBD1 (5 bases). This TCR was sampled from a woman aged 25 to 39 with Graves' ophthalmopathy. CDR3 nucleotides: TGTGCCTGGATCAAGAATGGGGCTCAGGCGACCCAGTACTTC. Translation gives CAWIKNGAQATQYF.